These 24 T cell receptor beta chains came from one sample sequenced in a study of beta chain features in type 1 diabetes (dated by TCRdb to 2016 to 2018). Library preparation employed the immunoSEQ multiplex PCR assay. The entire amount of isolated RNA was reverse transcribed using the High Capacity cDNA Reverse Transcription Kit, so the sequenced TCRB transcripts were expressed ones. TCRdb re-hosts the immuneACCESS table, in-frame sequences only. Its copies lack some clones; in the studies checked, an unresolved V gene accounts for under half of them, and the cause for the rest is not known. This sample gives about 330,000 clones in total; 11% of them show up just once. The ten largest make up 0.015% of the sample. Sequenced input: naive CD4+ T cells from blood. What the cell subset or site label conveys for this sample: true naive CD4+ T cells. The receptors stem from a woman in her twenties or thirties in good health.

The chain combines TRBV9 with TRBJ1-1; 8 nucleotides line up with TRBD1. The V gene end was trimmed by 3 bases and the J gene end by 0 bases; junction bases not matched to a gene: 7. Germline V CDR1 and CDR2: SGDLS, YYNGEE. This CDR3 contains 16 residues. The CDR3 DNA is TGTGCCAGCAGCGGCGGGAGACAGGGGTTGAACACTGAAGCTTTCTTT. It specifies CASSGGRQGLNTEAFF.

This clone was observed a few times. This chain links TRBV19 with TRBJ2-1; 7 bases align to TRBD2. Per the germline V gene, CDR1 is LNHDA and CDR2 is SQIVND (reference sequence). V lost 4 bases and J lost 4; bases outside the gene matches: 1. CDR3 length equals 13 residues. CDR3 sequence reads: CASSRGLYNEQFF. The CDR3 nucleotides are TGTGCCAGTAGTAGGGGACTATACAATGAGCAGTTCTTC.

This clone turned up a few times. CDR3 DNA: TGCGCCAGCTCTCTAGCGGGAGACCAAGAGACCCAGTACTTC. Translation gives CASSLAGDQETQYF. The rearrangement links TRBV5-1 to TRBJ2-5; 10 nucleotides agree with TRBD2. CDR1 and CDR2 from the germline V gene are SGHRS and YFSETQ. The CDR3 sequence is 14 residues long. V lost 7 bases to trimming and J lost 0 bases; unmatched junction nucleotides: 3.

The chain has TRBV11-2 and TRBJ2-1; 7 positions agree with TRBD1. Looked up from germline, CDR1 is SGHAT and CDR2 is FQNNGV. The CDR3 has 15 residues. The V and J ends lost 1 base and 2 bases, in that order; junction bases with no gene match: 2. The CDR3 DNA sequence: TGTGCCAGCAGCTTAGGAGGGGGCGCCTACAATGAGCAGTTCTTC. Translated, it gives CASSLGGGAYNEQFF.

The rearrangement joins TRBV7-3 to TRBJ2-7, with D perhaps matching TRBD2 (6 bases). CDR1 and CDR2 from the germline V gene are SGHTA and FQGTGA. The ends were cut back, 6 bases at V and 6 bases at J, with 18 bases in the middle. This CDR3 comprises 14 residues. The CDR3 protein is CASSKTGGASEQYF. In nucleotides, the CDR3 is TGTGCCAGCAGTAAGACCGGGGGAGCGTCCGAGCAGTACTTC.

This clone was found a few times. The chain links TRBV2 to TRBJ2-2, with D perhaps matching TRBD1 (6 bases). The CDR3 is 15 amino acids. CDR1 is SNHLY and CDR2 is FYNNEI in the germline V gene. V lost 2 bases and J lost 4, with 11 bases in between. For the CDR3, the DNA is TGTGCCAGCAGTGAACAGGGGCTGCCCACCGGGGAGCTGTTTTTT. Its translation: CASSEQGLPTGELFF.

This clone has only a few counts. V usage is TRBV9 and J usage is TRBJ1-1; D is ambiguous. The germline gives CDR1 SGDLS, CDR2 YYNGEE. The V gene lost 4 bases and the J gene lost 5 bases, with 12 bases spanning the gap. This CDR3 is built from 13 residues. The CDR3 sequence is CASSPSPGTEAFF. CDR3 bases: TGTGCCAGCAGCCCCTCCCCGGGGACTGAAGCTTTCTTT.

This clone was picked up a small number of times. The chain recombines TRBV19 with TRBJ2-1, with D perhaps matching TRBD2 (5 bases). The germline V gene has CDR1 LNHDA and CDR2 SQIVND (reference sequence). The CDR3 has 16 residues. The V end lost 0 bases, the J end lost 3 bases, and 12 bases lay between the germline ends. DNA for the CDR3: TGTGCCAGTAGTATAGAATACCAGCGGAACTACAATGAGCAGTTCTTC. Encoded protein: CASSIEYQRNYNEQFF.

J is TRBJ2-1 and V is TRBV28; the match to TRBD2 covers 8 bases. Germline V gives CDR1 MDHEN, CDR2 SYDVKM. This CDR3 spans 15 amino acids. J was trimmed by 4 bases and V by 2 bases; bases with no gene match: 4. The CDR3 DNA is TGTGCCAGCAGTTTACCCAGCGGGGGTTACAATGAGCAGTTCTTC. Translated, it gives CASSLPSGGYNEQFF.

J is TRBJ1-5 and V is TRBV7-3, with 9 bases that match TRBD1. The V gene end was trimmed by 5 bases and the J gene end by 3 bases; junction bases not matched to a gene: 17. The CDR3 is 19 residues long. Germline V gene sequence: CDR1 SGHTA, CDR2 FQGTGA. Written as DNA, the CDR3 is TGTGCCAGCAGCGCCAGGGACAGGGAATATCGCAAGACCAATCAGCCCCAGCATTTT. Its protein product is CASSARDREYRKTNQPQHF.

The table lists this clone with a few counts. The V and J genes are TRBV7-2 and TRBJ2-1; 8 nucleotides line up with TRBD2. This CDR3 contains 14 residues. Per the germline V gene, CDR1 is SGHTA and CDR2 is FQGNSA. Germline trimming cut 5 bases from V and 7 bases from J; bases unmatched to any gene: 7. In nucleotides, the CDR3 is TGTGCCAGCAGCCCGGGACTAGTTAGGAATGAGCAGTTCTTC. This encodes CASSPGLVRNEQFF.

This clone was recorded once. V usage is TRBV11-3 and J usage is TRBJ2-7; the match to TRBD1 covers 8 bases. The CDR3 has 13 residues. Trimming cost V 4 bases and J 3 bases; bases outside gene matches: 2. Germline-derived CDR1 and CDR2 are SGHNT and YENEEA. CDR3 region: CASSSDRDYEQYF. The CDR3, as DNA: TGTGCCAGCAGCTCGGACAGGGACTACGAGCAGTACTTC.

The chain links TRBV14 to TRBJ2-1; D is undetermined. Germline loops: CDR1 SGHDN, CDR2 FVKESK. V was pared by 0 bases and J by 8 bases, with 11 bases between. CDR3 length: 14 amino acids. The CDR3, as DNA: TGTGCCAGCAGCCAAGATCTCCTAATGGATGAGCAGTTCTTC. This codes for CASSQDLLMDEQFF.

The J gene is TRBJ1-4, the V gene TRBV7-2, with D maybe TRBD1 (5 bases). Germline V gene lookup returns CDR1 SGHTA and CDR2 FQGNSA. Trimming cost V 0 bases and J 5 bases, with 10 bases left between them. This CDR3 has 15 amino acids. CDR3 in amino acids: CASSLAKGSNEKLFF. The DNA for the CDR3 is TGTGCCAGCAGCTTAGCGAAGGGGTCAAATGAAAAACTGTTTTTT.

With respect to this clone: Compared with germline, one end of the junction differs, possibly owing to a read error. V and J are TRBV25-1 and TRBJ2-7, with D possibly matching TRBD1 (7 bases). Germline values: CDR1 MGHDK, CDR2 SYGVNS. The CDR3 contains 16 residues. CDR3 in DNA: TGTGCCAGCAGTGCAGGGGGGCGAGGGTACTCCGACGAGCAGTACTTC. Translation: CASSAGGRGYSDEQYF.

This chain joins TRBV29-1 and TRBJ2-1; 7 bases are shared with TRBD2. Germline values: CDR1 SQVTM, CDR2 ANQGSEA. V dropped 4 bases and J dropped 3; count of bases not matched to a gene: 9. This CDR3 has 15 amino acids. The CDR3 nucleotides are TGCAGCGTTGCCAAAGGCCAGCGGGGCTACAATGAGCAGTTCTTC. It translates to CSVAKGQRGYNEQFF.

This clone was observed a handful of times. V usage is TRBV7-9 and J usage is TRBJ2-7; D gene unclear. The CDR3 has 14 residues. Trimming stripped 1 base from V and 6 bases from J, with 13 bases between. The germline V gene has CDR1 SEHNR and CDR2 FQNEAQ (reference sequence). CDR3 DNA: TGTGCCAGCAGCTTAGAAGGCGGCCGGCTCGAGCAGTACTTC. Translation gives CASSLEGGRLEQYF.

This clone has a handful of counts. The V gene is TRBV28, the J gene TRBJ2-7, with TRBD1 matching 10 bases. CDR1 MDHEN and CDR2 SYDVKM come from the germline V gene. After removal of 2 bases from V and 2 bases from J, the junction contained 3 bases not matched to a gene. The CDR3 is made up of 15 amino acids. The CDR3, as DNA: TGTGCCAGCAGTTTAAGGGACAGGGGCCCCTACGAGCAGTACTTC. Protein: CASSLRDRGPYEQYF.

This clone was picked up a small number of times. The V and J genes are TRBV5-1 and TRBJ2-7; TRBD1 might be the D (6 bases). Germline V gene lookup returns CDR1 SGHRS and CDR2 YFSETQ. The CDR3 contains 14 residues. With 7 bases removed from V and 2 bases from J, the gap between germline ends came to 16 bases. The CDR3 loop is CASQKGVTTYEQYF. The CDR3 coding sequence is TGCGCCAGCCAAAAGGGGGTCACTACCTACGAGCAGTACTTC. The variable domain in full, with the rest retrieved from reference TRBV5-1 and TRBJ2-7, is KAGVTQTPRYLIKTRGQQVTLSCSPISGHRSVSWYQQTPGQGLQFLFEYFSETQRNKGNFPGRFSGRQFSNSRSEMNVSTLELGDSALYLCASQKGVTTYEQYFGPGTRLTVT.

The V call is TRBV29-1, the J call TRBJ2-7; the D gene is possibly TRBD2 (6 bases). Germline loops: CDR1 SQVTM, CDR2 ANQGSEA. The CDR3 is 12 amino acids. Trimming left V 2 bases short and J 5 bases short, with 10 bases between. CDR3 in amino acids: CSVESGGNEQYF. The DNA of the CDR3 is TGCAGCGTTGAAAGCGGCGGGAACGAGCAGTACTTC.

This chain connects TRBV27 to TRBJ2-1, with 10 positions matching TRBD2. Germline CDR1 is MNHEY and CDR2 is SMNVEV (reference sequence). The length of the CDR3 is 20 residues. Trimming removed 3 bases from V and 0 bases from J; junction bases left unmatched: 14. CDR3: CASSFKGLAGVRSSYNEQFF. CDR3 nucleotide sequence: TGTGCCAGCAGTTTTAAGGGTCTAGCGGGAGTCCGTAGCTCCTACAATGAGCAGTTCTTC.

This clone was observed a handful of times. The CDR3 DNA is TGTGCCAGCTTGACCAGGGCTAGGGGCTACACCTTC. It is translated as CASLTRARGYTF. The chain uses TRBV28 and TRBJ1-2, with D possibly TRBD1 on 5 matching bases. Germline assignment: CDR1 MDHEN and CDR2 SYDVKM. This CDR3 is built from 12 residues. V lost 8 bases and J lost 8, with 15 bases in between.

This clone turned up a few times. The chain's CDR3 is CASSLLQRESTEQFF. The CDR3 DNA follows: TGTGCCAGCAGTTTACTCCAGCGGGAGAGCACTGAGCAGTTCTTC. This sequence joins TRBV6-5 and TRBJ2-1; 8 bases align to TRBD2. CDR1 and CDR2 from the germline V gene are MNHEY and SVGAGI. This CDR3 region has 15 residues. V shed 4 bases, J shed 9 bases, and the junction held 11 bases outside the gene matches.

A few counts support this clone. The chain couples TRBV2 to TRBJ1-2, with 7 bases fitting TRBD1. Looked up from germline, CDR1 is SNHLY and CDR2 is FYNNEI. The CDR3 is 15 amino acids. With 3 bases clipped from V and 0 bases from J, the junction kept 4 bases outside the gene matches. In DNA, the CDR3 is TGTGCCAGCAGTGACCAGGACAGGACTAACTATGGCTACACCTTC. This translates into CASSDQDRTNYGYTF.